This T cell receptor beta chain was recovered during a study of shared clonotypes between healthy human individuals. Background on the study: Researchers assigned three CD4 naive, three CD4 memory, two CD8 naive and one CD8 memory plate to each donor.

As defined, naive CD8 cells were CD45RO-negative and positively selected for CCR7, with terminally differentiated effector memory CD45RA+ cells excluded. Profiling relied on immunoSEQ multiplex PCR, and the TCRdb table lists in-frame clones only, not all of them. Among fewer than 800,000 clones listed, about 90% were seen once. The CDR3 has 13 residues. Trimming shortened V by 6 bases and J by 1 base, and 10 bases separated the two germline ends. CDR1 SGDLS and CDR2 YYNGEE come from the germline V gene. The receptor was derived from a man aged 25-40 years in good health. Sequenced material: naive CD8+ T cells sorted from blood. The V gene is TRBV9, the J gene TRBJ2-5; D may match TRBD1 or TRBD2 (5 bases each). The CDR3 nucleotides are TGTGCCAGCAACCTGAGGGGCCAAGAGACCCAGTACTTC. Residues: CASNLRGQETQYF. The whole variable domain, filled in from reference TRBV9 and TRBJ2-5, reads DSGVTQTPKHLITATGQRVTLRCSPRSGDLSVYWYQQSLDQGLQFLIQYYNGEERAKGNILERFSAQQFPDLHSELNLSSLELGDSALYFCASNLRGQETQYFGPGTRLLVL.